The T cell receptor beta chain described here comes from a study of blood T cell repertoires in COVID-19. Study-wide background: Acute and convalescent COVID-19 specimens originated in the United States, Italy and Spain.

Residents of about two dozen US areas, aged about 18 to 95 years, made up the participants. This clone was picked up a small number of times. TCRdb's copy holds only in-frame clones and misses some; the assay was immunoSEQ multiplex PCR. The table shows approximately 400,000 clones, with 75% to 90% occurring only once. This receptor was taken from a woman in her forties or fifties who had recovered from COVID-19. Sample: PBMCs or T cells enriched from blood (not recorded which).

The CDR3 loop reads CASTAQQYQETQYF. The DNA for the CDR3 is TGCGCCAGCACGGCGCAACAGTACCAAGAGACCCAGTACTTC. This chain uses TRBV5-1 with TRBJ2-5; D ambiguous. Trimming took off 6 bases at V and 0 bases at J, with 12 bases between the two ends. The CDR3 sequence is 14 residues long. Per the germline V gene, CDR1 is SGHRS and CDR2 is YFSETQ.